The following is a T cell receptor beta chain sequence with its context. The sample belongs to a study of shared T cell receptors in the human thymus. Using immunoSEQ multiplex PCR, the repertoire was profiled, and TCRdb retains in-frame clones only, with some absent. The sample has hundreds of thousands of clones, around 85% seen once; the top ten hold about 0.0098%. The same data also contributed to another study, on human thymus T cells. That work adds: Corrective heart surgery yielded resections, and these provided the thymus tissue.

The sequence came from a girl under three years old with a congenital heart defect. The sample taken for sequencing was thymocytes.

The DNA of the CDR3 is TGTGCCAGCATCTATAGCGGGGGAGGTCCCGGGGAGCTGTTTTTT. Amino acid sequence: CASIYSGGGPGELFF. This sequence joins TRBV5-5 and TRBJ2-2, with 9 nucleotides matching TRBD2. There are 15 residues in the CDR3. The junction had 9 bases not matched to a gene; V was cut back by 6 bases and J by 6 bases. Germline V gene sequence: CDR1 SGHKS, CDR2 YYEKEE (reference sequence).